Below are 10 T cell receptor beta chains sequenced from a single sample in a study of CD8+CD57+ T cells in acquired aplastic anemia. Investigators profiled TCR beta VDJ and CDR3 from genomic DNA template. MiXCR, applied by TCRdb to the reads, yields one record per CDR3 protein. The sample has under 350,000 distinct CDR3 sequences; 45% to 70% are singletons. Material: sorted CD4+, CD8+, or CD8+CD57+ T cells (not recorded which) from PBMCs. The receptors derive from a human donor with severe aplastic anemia or a healthy control (not recorded which).

This clonotype was detected ten times or more. This chain links TRBV28 with TRBJ1-2; 9 positions agree with TRBD1. V trimming: 6 bases; J trimming: 3 bases; junction bases outside the gene matches: 5. CDR3 length: 14 residues. Germline-derived CDR1 and CDR2 are MDHEN and SYDVKM. The CDR3 loop reads CASSRQGVDYGYTF. The CDR3 nucleotides are TGTGCCAGCAGCAGACAGGGGGTTGACTATGGCTACACCTTC.

This clonotype was detected ten times or more. The rearrangement links TRBV3-1 to TRBJ1-2; D call uncertain. There are 14 residues in the CDR3. The V gene's germline CDR1 is LGHDT and CDR2 YNNKEL (reference sequence). V shed 3 bases and J shed 7 bases, with 15 bases lying between them. CDR3 residues: CASSHRRPQSGYTF. Written as DNA, the CDR3 is TGTGCCAGCAGCCATAGACGACCTCAGAGTGGCTACACCTTC.

This clonotype was observed a few times. The chain joins TRBV7-9 to TRBJ2-5; TRBD1 or TRBD2 may be the D gene (5 bases each). CDR1 is SEHNR, CDR2 FQNEAQ, per germline (reference sequence). The V end was cut by 5 bases, the J end by 5 bases, with 21 bases between. The CDR3 is made up of 16 amino acids. The CDR3 sequence is CASSHRFFRPGETQYF. DNA for the CDR3: TGTGCCAGCAGCCACAGGTTTTTCAGGCCGGGGGAGACCCAGTACTTC.

This clonotype was recorded many times. This chain uses TRBV3-1 with TRBJ1-3, with D unresolved. Trimming removed 9 bases at V and 3 bases at J, with 6 bases between. In germline, CDR1 is LGHDT, CDR2 YNNKEL (reference sequence). The CDR3 consists of 11 residues. The CDR3 spells CASRYGNTIYF. As DNA, the CDR3 is TGTGCCAGTCGATATGGAAACACCATATATTTT.

This clonotype appeared many times. V gene TRBV3-1 combines with J gene TRBJ2-7; D might be TRBD2 (7 bases). The CDR3 totals 15 residues. The germline V gene has CDR1 LGHDT and CDR2 YNNKEL (reference sequence). V lost 1 base, J lost 2 bases, and 12 bases lay in between. The CDR3 region is CASSQGRGPAYEQYF. The DNA of the CDR3 is TGTGCCAGCAGCCAAGGGCGGGGGCCGGCCTACGAGCAGTACTTC.

CDR3 coding DNA: TGTGCCATCAGTGAGCGGGACAGGGGGCCGGGAGAGCAGTACTTC. Translating it yields CAISERDRGPGEQYF. This sequence joins TRBV10-3 and TRBJ2-7, with 12 bases lining up with TRBD1. Germline values: CDR1 ENHRY, CDR2 SYGVKD. The CDR3 runs 15 residues. Trimming took 2 bases from V and 7 from J; bases not matched to a gene: 6.

The chain couples TRBV20-1 to TRBJ2-3; 8 bases fit TRBD1. This CDR3 is built from 15 residues. With V trimmed by 3 bases and J by 2 bases, 7 bases remained unmatched. Germline V gene data show CDR1 as DFQATT and CDR2 as SNEGSKA (reference sequence). CDR3 sequence reads: CSASPTGDNTDTQYF. CDR3 nucleotide sequence: TGCAGTGCTAGCCCGACAGGGGATAACACAGATACGCAGTATTTT.

The CDR3 DNA reads TGCAGTGCTTCGGCGTCCCGGGACGTTAGCAATCAGCCCCAGCATTTT. This translates into CSASASRDVSNQPQHF. This chain links TRBV20-1 with TRBJ1-5, with D possibly being TRBD1 (5 bases). CDR1 is DFQATT, CDR2 SNEGSKA, per germline (reference sequence). The CDR3 sequence is 16 residues long. Trimming cost V 5 bases and J 0 bases, with 17 bases left between them.

This clonotype occurred many times. The gene calls are TRBV6-5 and TRBJ2-3; possible D gene TRBD2, 5 bases. V shed 2 bases and J shed 0 bases, with 6 bases lying between them. There are 14 residues in the CDR3. Germline-derived CDR1 and CDR2 are MNHEY and SVGAGI. CDR3 amino acids: CASSYRESTDTQYF. CDR3 coding DNA: TGTGCCAGCAGTTACAGGGAGAGCACAGATACGCAGTATTTT.

This clonotype came up once. This chain uses TRBV10-3 with TRBJ1-5; TRBD1 matches at 9 bases. The germline CDR1 and CDR2 sequences are ENHRY and SYGVKD. CDR3 length: 16 residues. J lost 5 bases, V lost 2 bases, and 7 bases had no gene match. The CDR3 nucleotides read TGTGCCATCAGTGAGAATACAGGGGGCGTTGATCAGCCCCAGCATTTT. Its protein is CAISENTGGVDQPQHF.